The 18 T cell receptor beta chains reported below all come from one sample, sequenced in a study of PD-1 blockade in classical Hodgkin lymphoma. Every patient experienced relapse after autologous stem cell transplantation, and brentuximab vedotin exposure varied. Only in-frame clones appear in the TCRdb table, and some are missing; sequencing was by immunoSEQ multiplex PCR. The sample includes about 35,000 clones, approximately 70% seen only once; the top ten take 12% to 15%. The specimen was peripheral blood mononuclear cells (PBMCs), collected before the second cycle of nivolumab. Every receptor here comes from a human donor with classical Hodgkin lymphoma.

This clone was counted only a few times. V and J are TRBV5-4 and TRBJ2-1; D perhaps matches TRBD2 (5 bases). Trimming removed 2 bases at V and 9 bases at J, with 18 bases between. Germline CDR1 and CDR2: SGHNT and YYREEE (reference sequence). This CDR3 is 15 amino acids long. CDR3: CASSFIGPSGGEQFF. CDR3 sequence (DNA): TGTGCCAGCAGCTTTATTGGCCCAAGCGGAGGTGAGCAGTTCTTC. The full variable domain, completed using reference TRBV5-4 and TRBJ2-1, is ETGVTQSPTHLIKTRGQQVTLRCSSQSGHNTVSWYQQALGQGPQFIFQYYREEENGRGNFPPRFSGLQFPNYSSELNVNALELDDSALYLCASSFIGPSGGEQFFGPGTRLTVL.

CDR3 in DNA: TGTGCCAGCAAGTATAATGATGGGCTGTTTTTT. This gives the protein CASKYNDGLFF. The J gene is TRBJ1-4, the V gene TRBV2, with no clear D. The V gene lost 7 bases and the J gene lost 14 bases, with 14 bases spanning the gap. Germline loops: CDR1 SNHLY, CDR2 FYNNEI. The CDR3 consists of 11 residues.

This clone occurred many times. This chain joins TRBV7-9 and TRBJ2-7, with TRBD2 as a possible D gene (5 bases). CDR3 length: 14 amino acids. Germline lookup yields CDR1 SEHNR and CDR2 FQNEAQ (reference sequence). V gave up 8 bases and J gave up 2 bases, with 16 bases separating them. The CDR3 protein is CASGGGLRPYEQYF. The CDR3 bases are TGTGCCAGCGGAGGCGGACTGAGACCCTACGAGCAGTACTTC.

This clone was recorded a few times. The J gene is TRBJ1-1, the V gene TRBV9, with no clear D. The CDR3 has 13 amino acids. The germline V gene encodes CDR1 SGDLS and CDR2 YYNGEE. Trimming removed 3 bases from V and 7 bases from J, with 13 bases in between. CDR3 sequence: CASSARPEGEAFF. In nucleotides, the CDR3 is TGTGCCAGCAGCGCCCGGCCAGAGGGTGAAGCTTTCTTT.

The rearrangement joins TRBV28 to TRBJ1-2; D is perhaps TRBD1 (6 bases). With 3 bases removed from V and 3 bases from J, the gap between germline ends came to 11 bases. The germline gives CDR1 MDHEN, CDR2 SYDVKM. The CDR3 sequence is 14 residues long. CDR3 DNA sequence: TGTGCCAGCAGTTTGACAGGAAGATACTATGGCTACACCTTC. Its translation is CASSLTGRYYGYTF.

The CDR3 DNA is TGCGCCAGCAGCTTGGAGGGATCCGAGCAGTACTTC. The encoded protein is CASSLEGSEQYF. The chain links TRBV5-1 to TRBJ2-7; D unresolved. The CDR3 is 12 residues long. V dropped 0 bases and J dropped 6 bases, with 7 bases sitting between them. The germline gives CDR1 SGHRS, CDR2 YFSETQ.

A few counts support this clone. This chain connects TRBV29-1 to TRBJ1-2; weak D call: TRBD1 (6 bases). Germline CDR1 and CDR2: SQVTM and ANQGSEA. V lost 0 bases and J lost 4, with 15 bases in between. This CDR3 is built from 15 residues. The CDR3 is CSVEEGAIGAYGYTF. In DNA form, the CDR3 reads TGCAGCGTTGAAGAGGGGGCGATCGGCGCCTATGGCTACACCTTC.

This clone appeared a single time. The V and J genes are TRBV7-9 and TRBJ1-4; 7 bases map to TRBD1. This CDR3 comprises 15 residues. After removal of 5 bases from V and 8 bases from J, the junction contained 11 bases not matched to a gene. Looked up from germline, CDR1 is SEHNR and CDR2 is FQNEAQ (reference sequence). The CDR3 DNA reads TGTGCCAGCAGCCCCGGACAGGTCGCGAGGGAAAAACTGTTTTTT. Residues: CASSPGQVAREKLFF.

This clone was counted between two and nine times. The chain combines TRBV10-1 with TRBJ1-2, with TRBD1 matching 7 bases. CDR3 length: 13 residues. V dropped 4 bases and J dropped 8; count of bases not matched to a gene: 7. Germline assignment: CDR1 WNHNN and CDR2 SYGVQD (reference sequence). The CDR3 reads CASSGVRGGGYTF. In DNA, the CDR3 is TGCGCCAGCAGTGGGGTCAGGGGGGGCGGCTACACCTTC.

V gene TRBV6-5 combines with J gene TRBJ1-2; D is ambiguous. CDR1 and CDR2 (germline): MNHEY, SVGAGI. This CDR3 has 14 amino acids. V dropped 6 bases and J dropped 8 bases, with 19 bases sitting between them. The CDR3 here is CASSTPFEGGGYTF. CDR3 sequence (DNA): TGTGCCAGCAGCACCCCTTTCGAGGGAGGAGGCTACACCTTC.

The rearrangement joins TRBV13 to TRBJ2-7; 9 nucleotides agree with TRBD1. The CDR3 totals 15 residues. Germline V gene lookup returns CDR1 PRHDT and CDR2 FYEKMQ (reference sequence). The V and J ends lost 4 bases and 5 bases, in that order; junction bases with no gene match: 9. CDR3: CASSSPGQGRHEQYF. The CDR3 DNA follows: TGTGCCAGCAGCTCACCGGGACAGGGTCGTCACGAGCAGTACTTC.

There are a few counts of this clone. The rearrangement uses TRBV4-1 and TRBJ1-6; D is unclear. V lost 0 bases and J lost 12, with 15 bases in between. The germline V gene encodes CDR1 MGHRA and CDR2 YSYEKL. The CDR3 covers 15 residues. The CDR3 reads CASSQDEGVFRPLHF. CDR3 nucleotide sequence: TGCGCCAGCAGCCAAGATGAGGGAGTTTTTCGACCCCTCCACTTT.

V and J are TRBV7-3 and TRBJ2-2; D is unresolved. The CDR3 consists of 17 residues. Germline loops: CDR1 SGHTA, CDR2 FQGTGA. Trimming cost V 1 base and J 2 bases, with 14 bases left between them. Here the CDR3 DNA reads TGTGCCAGCAGCTTAAACCCCCTTGGGATTAACACCGGGGAGCTGTTTTTT. It encodes CASSLNPLGINTGELFF. Together with reference TRBV7-3 and TRBJ2-2, the CDR3 gives the full variable domain: GAGVSQTPSNKVTEKGKYVELRCDPISGHTALYWYRQSLGQGPEFLIYFQGTGAADDSGLPNDRFFAVRPEGSVSTLKIQRTERGDSAVYLCASSLNPLGINTGELFFGEGSRLTVL.

The J gene is TRBJ2-6, the V gene TRBV2; the D gene is possibly TRBD1 (6 bases). In germline, CDR1 is SNHLY, CDR2 FYNNEI. The V gene lost 4 bases and the J gene lost 2 bases, with 9 bases spanning the gap. CDR3 size: 15 residues. The CDR3 DNA follows: TGTGCCAGCAGTGTCGAGGGGGCTGGGGCCAACGTCCTGACTTTC. Its translation: CASSVEGAGANVLTF.

The chain combines TRBV5-1 with TRBJ2-1, with a weak D call TRBD2 (6 bases). V was clipped by 4 bases and J by 0 bases, with 11 bases between them. Per germline, CDR1 SGHRS and CDR2 YFSETQ. The CDR3 spans 15 residues. The CDR3 sequence is CASSMTGSSYNEQFF. CDR3 sequence (DNA): TGCGCCAGCAGCATGACCGGGAGCTCCTACAATGAGCAGTTCTTC.

The chain joins TRBV7-2 to TRBJ2-7, with 10 bases aligning to TRBD1. After removal of 5 bases from V and 1 base from J, the junction contained 8 bases not matched to a gene. The germline V gene encodes CDR1 SGHTA and CDR2 FQGNSA. The CDR3 spans 16 residues. The CDR3 reads CASSLGTGEISYEQYF. CDR3 nucleotide sequence: TGTGCCAGCAGCCTAGGGACAGGGGAAATATCCTACGAGCAGTACTTC.

The chain joins TRBV7-2 to TRBJ2-7, with D uncertain. This CDR3 has 13 amino acids. The V gene lost 3 bases and the J gene lost 2 bases, with 8 bases spanning the gap. CDR1 and CDR2 (germline): SGHTA, FQGNSA. The CDR3, as DNA: TGTGCCAGCAGCTTGGTTTTCCCCTACGAGCAGTACTTC. Protein: CASSLVFPYEQYF.

This clone was counted a single time. This chain joins TRBV28 and TRBJ1-1, with D uncertain. Deletions cut 6 bases from V and 2 bases from J, with 4 bases between. This CDR3 has 11 residues. Germline CDR1 is MDHEN and CDR2 is SYDVKM. CDR3 coding DNA: TGTGCCAGCAGATCAAACACTGAAGCTTTCTTT. It specifies CASRSNTEAFF.